Sequencing of this TCR beta chain was carried out in a study of cytomegalovirus exposure and HLA in healthy donors (dated by TCRdb to 2017 to 2019). The study in broad terms: A later analysis indicated that the roughly 130 validation repertoires were generated on the platform also employed for the 700 or so repertoires of the first cohort. To predict cytomegalovirus infection status, the study brought together high-throughput TCR immunosequencing, statistical association of individual TCRs with disease status, and machine learning. In addition to the first cohort of approximately 670 subjects, a separate validation cohort of under 150 different subjects was used. The study aimed to test whether signatures of past pathogen exposure could be identified by cataloging public T cell receptors.

On the study overall, not on this receptor specifically: In both the original and validation cohorts, the classifier was reported to diagnose cytomegalovirus status with high specificity and sensitivity. Most TCR sequences were observed very rarely across donors, whereas some public TCRs were present in many individuals. It was suggested by the authors that the approach could potentially be generalized to other disease states and immunological phenotypes. Subsequent analysis determined that TCRs grouped into clusters in the first cohort also showed a tendency toward co-occurrence across the roughly 110 validation repertoires, and 94% of cluster scores exceeded 0. The study gave a list of about 170 TCR beta chains associated with cytomegalovirus. The validation cohort had no HLA typing available for a later analysis, so co-occurrence within that cohort was assessed over all 120 or so repertoires. A few of the identified cytomegalovirus-associated TCR beta chains were confirmed in vitro to be specific for cytomegalovirus antigens.

The library came from the immunoSEQ multiplex PCR assay. In the source study's methods: A statistical classification framework was built for diagnosing cytomegalovirus status from the catalog of TCR beta chain sequences. TCRdb retrieved this table from immuneACCESS and kept in-frame rearrangements only. Not all clones are present; in checked studies, unresolved V genes account for under half, and no reason is known for the remainder. V and J calls and clone size are those listed in that table; D and trimming were worked out from the DNA. In all, the sample holds under 150,000 clones, and 88% of those were seen once. The ten largest clones take up around 8% of the sample. Inclusive of the bounding cysteine and phenylalanine, the CDR3 is 15 residues long. The entry retains the CDR3 DNA only, 45 bases that are in frame from base 1. The junction shows trimming of 5 bases on V and 5 bases on J, and the gene matches do not reach 6 bases of it. The germline V gene yields KGHSH for CDR1 and LQKENI for CDR2.

This clone was counted once. The target of this receptor is not known. No clone much larger than this one lies a single base away; base qualities are absent. The donors were included in the validation cohort of 120 subjects, a group kept apart from the roughly 700-subject first cohort. Here the chain combines TRBV18 and TRBJ1-6, with TRBD1 matching 7 junction bases. The sequence was collected from a woman aged 18 to 35 in good health and CMV-seropositive. The sequenced material came from PBMCs. At the DNA level, the sequence is TGTGCCAGCTCATTTCCCGGGACAGATAATTCACCCCTCCACTTT. Its protein is CASSFPGTDNSPLHF.